This TCR beta chain stems from a study of beta chain features in type 1 diabetes (dated by TCRdb to between 2017 and 2018). Regarding the study in general: No differences in mean age, gender distribution, total cell number or subset yield were found between patients and healthy donors. A total of 107,917,701 sorted cells were examined across all samples, and RNA yield correlated strongly with the number of cells per subset. The study compared TCRB repertoires of sorted circulating CD4+ T cell subsets between recently diagnosed type 1 diabetes patients and matched healthy donors. Whereas all 30 or so donors provided naive and central memory subsets, regulatory and stem cell-like memory subsets were isolated from just 8 patients and roughly eight healthy donors. Paper-wide results and their limitations: Because small numbers of individuals were included in the HLA sub-analyses, any influence of HLA type on TCRB rearrangement was left unresolved. Naive, central memory and regulatory TCRB repertoires appeared to be more similar among patients than among healthy donors. PCR might favor shorter templates, but patient and control samples were amplified and corrected together, so any skew would affect both groups equally. Because cDNA was sequenced instead of genomic DNA, highly expressing activated cells could be over-represented, though the groups showed no difference in activation or CD3 levels. In all four CD4+ subsets, TCRB CDR3 length was moderately but significantly shorter in type 1 diabetes patients. At VDJ recombination sites, patients with type 1 diabetes made fewer insertions and deleted more nucleotides, a pattern implying thymic rearrangement abnormalities.

All of the isolated RNA was reverse transcribed with the High Capacity cDNA Reverse Transcription Kit, so expressed TCRB transcripts were sequenced. Deep immunoSEQ sequencing was performed on naive, central memory and regulatory T cell samples, with an average of roughly 3.5 million total reads per sample. Sorted cells were lysed in RLT buffer, and RNA was extracted using DNase-treated RNeasy Micro or Mini kits according to cell number. Each cell subset was processed on its own to prevent cross-contamination, while patient and healthy donor samples were processed together. TCRB sequences were amplified from cDNA with the immunoSEQ multiplex PCR, producing 87-bp fragments spanning the CDR3 region. The amplicons were sequenced using the Illumina HiSeq platform. The paper's processing steps were these. Synthetic template baselines were used to correct PCR bias computationally, reads within Hamming distance 2 were collapsed together, and singletons that could not be merged were discarded. Reads were aligned to IMGT to assign V, D and J genes, CDR3 length, and insertions or deletions at six rearrangement sites. Clonotype counts were normalized to sorted cell number within each subset before computing true diversity and Gini coefficients with the tcR R package. The overlap coefficient, calculated on TCRB nucleotide sequences, was used to quantify repertoire sharing. Out-of-frame TCRB sequences from naive cells were analyzed as a proxy for the pre-selection repertoire. The table comes from immuneACCESS by way of TCRdb, which keeps in-frame sequences with V and J called. Part of the clones is missing from these tables; in studies checked, under half for an unresolved V gene and the rest for unknown reasons. V and J calls and clone size are copied from that table; D and trimming were computed from the DNA. The sample profile shows 900,000 or so clones; about a sixth of them were found once. 0.023% of the sample rests with the top ten.

According to the germline V gene, CDR1 reads MGHRA and CDR2 reads YSYEKL. Compared with germline, V lacks 8 bases and J lacks 10 bases; bases without a gene match: 5. The CDR3 runs 14 amino acids, cysteine and phenylalanine included. Just CDR3 DNA is preserved here, 42 bases in frame from base 1. Each donor gave one peripheral blood draw, averaging approximately 110 mL, which was collected into heparinised tubes. A BD FACSAria II was used to sort naive, central memory, regulatory and stem cell-like memory CD4+ T cells with a panel that included CD45RO, CCR7, CD25, CD127, CD95 and CD27. All sorted populations exceeded 95% purity. PBMCs were isolated right away by Lymphoprep density gradient centrifugation and were stained directly, without culture. To minimize batch effects, samples were stained and sorted in pairs, one healthy donor with one patient per experiment. In the case of this clone: What this receptor recognizes is not known. One base away there is no much larger clone; base qualities are not given.

The TCR was taken from a woman between 18 and 29 years old in good health. The chain uses TRBV4-1 and TRBJ2-1; 16 central nucleotides agree with TRBD2. The source material was naive CD4+ T cells from blood. Taken with the paper, the label for cell subset or site translates to: true naive CD4+ T cells. The DNA is TGCGCCAGCTCAGAGGGACTAGCGGGAGGGGAGCAGTTCTTC. Its coded protein is CASSEGLAGGEQFF.